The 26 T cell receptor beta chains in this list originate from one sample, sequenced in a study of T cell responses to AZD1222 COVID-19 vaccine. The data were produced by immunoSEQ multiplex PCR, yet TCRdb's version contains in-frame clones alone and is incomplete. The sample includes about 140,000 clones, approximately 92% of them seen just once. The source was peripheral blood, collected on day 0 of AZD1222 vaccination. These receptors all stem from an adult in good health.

For the CDR3, the DNA is TGTGCCAGCAGCGCAGGGACTTCAGGCGAGCAGTACTTC. It is translated as CASSAGTSGEQYF. V is TRBV9 and J is TRBJ2-7; D may be TRBD2 (6 bases). Germline V CDR1 and CDR2: SGDLS, YYNGEE. The CDR3 loop spans 13 amino acids. V lost 3 bases, J lost 6 bases, and 13 bases lay in between.

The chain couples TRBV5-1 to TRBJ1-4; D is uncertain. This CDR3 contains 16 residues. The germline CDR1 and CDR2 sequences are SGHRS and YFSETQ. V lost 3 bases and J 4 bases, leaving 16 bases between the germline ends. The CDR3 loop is CASSSRVAQDNEKLFF. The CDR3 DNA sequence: TGCGCCAGCAGCTCTAGGGTTGCGCAGGATAATGAAAAACTGTTTTTT.

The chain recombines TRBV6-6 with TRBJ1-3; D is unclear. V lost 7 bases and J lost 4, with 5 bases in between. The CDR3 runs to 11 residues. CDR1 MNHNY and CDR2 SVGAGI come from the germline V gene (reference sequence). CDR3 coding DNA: TGTGCCAGCAACTCGGGAAACACCATATATTTT. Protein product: CASNSGNTIYF.

DNA for the CDR3: TGTGCCAGCAGCCCTCAGGGCGGCTACGAGCAGTACTTC. As protein: CASSPQGGYEQYF. The chain has TRBV3-1 (or the pseudogene TRBV3-2) and TRBJ2-7; TRBD1 might be the D (5 bases). Trimming pared 4 bases from V and 3 bases from J, leaving 10 bases between. The CDR3 sequence is 13 residues long. The germline CDR1 and CDR2 sequences are LGHDT and YNNKEL (reference sequence).

CDR3 sequence: CASSWDRGTEAFF. CDR3 in DNA: TGCGCCAGCAGCTGGGACAGGGGTACTGAAGCTTTCTTT. V gene TRBV5-1 combines with J gene TRBJ1-1; 10 bases line up with TRBD1. The ends lost 3 bases at V and 5 bases at J; junction bases unmatched: 1. The CDR3 loop spans 13 amino acids. CDR1 and CDR2 from the germline V gene are SGHRS and YFSETQ. The complete variable domain, with remaining parts taken from reference TRBV5-1 and TRBJ1-1, reads KAGVTQTPRYLIKTRGQQVTLSCSPISGHRSVSWYQQTPGQGLQFLFEYFSETQRNKGNFPGRFSGRQFSNSRSEMNVSTLELGDSALYLCASSWDRGTEAFFGQGTRLTVV.

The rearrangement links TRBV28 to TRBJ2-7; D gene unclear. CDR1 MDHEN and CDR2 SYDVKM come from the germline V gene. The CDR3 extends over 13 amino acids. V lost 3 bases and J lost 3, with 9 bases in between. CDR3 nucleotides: TGTGCCAGCAGTTTTGTCAAGAACTACGAGCAGTACTTC. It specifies CASSFVKNYEQYF.

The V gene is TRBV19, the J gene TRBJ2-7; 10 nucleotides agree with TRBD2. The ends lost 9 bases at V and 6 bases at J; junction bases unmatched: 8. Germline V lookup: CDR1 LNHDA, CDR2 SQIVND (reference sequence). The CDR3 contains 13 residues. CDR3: CASRSSGRREQYF. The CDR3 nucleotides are TGTGCCAGCCGGAGTAGCGGGAGGCGCGAGCAGTACTTC.

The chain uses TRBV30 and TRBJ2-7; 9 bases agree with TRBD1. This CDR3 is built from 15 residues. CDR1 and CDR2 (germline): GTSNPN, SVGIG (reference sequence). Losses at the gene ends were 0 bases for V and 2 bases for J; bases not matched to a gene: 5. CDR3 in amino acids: CAWSVTGTGTYEQYF. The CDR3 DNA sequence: TGTGCCTGGAGTGTTACCGGGACAGGGACCTACGAGCAGTACTTC.

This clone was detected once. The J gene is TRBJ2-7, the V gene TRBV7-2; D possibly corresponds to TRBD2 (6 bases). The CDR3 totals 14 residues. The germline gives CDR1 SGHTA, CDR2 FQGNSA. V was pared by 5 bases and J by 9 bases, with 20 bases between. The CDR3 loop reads CASSPRLVERGQYF. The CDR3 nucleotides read TGTGCCAGCAGCCCACGACTAGTTGAACGGGGGCAGTACTTC.

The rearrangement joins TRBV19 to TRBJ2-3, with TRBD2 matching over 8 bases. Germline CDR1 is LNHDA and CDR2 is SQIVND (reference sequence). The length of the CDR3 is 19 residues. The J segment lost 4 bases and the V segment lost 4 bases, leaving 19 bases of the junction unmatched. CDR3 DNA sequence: TGTGCCAGTAGTAGCCGGTTGAGAACCAGCGGGAGTGGGGCAGATACGCAGTATTTT. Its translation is CASSSRLRTSGSGADTQYF.

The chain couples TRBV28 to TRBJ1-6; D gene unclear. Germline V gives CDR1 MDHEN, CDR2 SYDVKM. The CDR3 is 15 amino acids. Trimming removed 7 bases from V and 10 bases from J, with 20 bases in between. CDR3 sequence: CASTPLSGSWSPLHF. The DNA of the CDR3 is TGTGCCAGCACCCCCCTCTCGGGAAGTTGGTCACCCCTCCACTTT.

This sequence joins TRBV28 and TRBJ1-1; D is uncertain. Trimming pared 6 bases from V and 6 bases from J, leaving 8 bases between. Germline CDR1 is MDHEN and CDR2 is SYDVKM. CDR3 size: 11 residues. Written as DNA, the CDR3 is TGTGCCAGCAGACGAAGGGCTGAAGCTTTCTTT. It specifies CASRRRAEAFF.

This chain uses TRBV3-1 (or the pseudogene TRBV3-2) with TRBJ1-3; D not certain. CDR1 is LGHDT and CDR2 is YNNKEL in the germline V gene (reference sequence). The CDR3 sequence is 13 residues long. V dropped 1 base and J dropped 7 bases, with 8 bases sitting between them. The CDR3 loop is CASSQVAGNTIYF. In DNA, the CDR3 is TGTGCCAGCAGCCAAGTGGCGGGTAACACCATATATTTT.

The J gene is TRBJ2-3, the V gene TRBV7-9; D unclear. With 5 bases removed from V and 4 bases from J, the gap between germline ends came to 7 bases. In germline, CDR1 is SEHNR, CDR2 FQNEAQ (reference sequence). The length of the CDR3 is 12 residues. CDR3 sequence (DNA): TGTGCCAGCAGCACTGAGGCAGATACGCAGTATTTT. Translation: CASSTEADTQYF.

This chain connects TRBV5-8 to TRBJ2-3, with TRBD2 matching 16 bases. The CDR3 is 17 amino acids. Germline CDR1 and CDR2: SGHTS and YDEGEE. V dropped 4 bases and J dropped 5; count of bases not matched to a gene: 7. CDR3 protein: CASSTSGTSGRVDTQYF. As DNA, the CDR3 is TGTGCCAGCAGCACCTCCGGGACTAGCGGGAGGGTAGATACGCAGTATTTT.

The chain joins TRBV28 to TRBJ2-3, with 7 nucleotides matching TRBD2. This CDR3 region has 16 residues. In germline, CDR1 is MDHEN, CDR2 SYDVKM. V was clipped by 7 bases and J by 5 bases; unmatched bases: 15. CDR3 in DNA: TGTGCCAGCACCCCGTCTTCTTGGGCGGGGGAAGATACGCAGTATTTT. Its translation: CASTPSSWAGEDTQYF.

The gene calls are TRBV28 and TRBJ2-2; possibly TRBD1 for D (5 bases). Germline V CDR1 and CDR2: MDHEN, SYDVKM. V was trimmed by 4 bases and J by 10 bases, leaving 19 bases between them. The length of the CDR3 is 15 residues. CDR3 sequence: CASSSVAGNLVELFF. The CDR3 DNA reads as TGTGCCAGCAGTTCGGTGGCAGGGAATTTGGTGGAGCTGTTTTTT.

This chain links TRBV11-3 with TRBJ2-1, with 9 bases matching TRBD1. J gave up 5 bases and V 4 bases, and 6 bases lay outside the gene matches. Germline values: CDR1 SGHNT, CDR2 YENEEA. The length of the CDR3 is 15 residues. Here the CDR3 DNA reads TGTGCCAGCAGCTCAGGGACAGGGTTCGACAATGAGCAGTTCTTC. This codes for CASSSGTGFDNEQFF.

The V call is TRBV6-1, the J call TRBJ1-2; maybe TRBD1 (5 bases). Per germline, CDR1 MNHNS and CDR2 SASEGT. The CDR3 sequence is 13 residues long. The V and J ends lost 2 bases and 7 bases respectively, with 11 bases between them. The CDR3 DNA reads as TGTGCCAGCAGTGAAAAGACAGCGGGTGGCTACACCTTC. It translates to CASSEKTAGGYTF.

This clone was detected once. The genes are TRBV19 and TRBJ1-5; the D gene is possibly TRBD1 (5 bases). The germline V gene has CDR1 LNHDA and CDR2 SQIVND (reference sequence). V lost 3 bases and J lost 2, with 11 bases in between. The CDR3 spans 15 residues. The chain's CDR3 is CASSMADSRNQPQHF. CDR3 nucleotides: TGTGCCAGTAGTATGGCCGACAGCCGCAATCAGCCCCAGCATTTT.

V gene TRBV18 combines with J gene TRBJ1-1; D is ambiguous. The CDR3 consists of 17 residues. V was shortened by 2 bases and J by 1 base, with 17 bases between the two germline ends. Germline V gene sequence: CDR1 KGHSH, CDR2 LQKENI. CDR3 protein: CASSPRAGGRANTEAFF. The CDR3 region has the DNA TGTGCCAGCTCACCAAGGGCTGGTGGACGGGCGAACACTGAAGCTTTCTTT.

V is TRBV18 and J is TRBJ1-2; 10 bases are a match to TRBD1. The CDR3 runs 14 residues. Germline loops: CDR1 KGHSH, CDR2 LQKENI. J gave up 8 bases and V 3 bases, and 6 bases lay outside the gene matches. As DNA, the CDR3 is TGTGCCAGCTCACCCGATGAGACAGGGGGCGGCTACACCTTC. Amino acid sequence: CASSPDETGGGYTF. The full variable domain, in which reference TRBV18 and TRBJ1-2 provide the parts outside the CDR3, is NAGVMQNPRHLVRRRGQEARLRCSPMKGHSHVYWYRQLPEEGLKFMVYLQKENIIDESGMPKERFSAEFPKEGPSILRIQQVVRGDSAAYFCASSPDETGGGYTFGSGTRLTVV.

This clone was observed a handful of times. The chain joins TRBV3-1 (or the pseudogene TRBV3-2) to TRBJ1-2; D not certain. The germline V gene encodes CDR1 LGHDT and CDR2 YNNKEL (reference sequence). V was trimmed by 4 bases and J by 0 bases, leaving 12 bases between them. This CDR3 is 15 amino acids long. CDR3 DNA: TGTGCCAGCAGCCCTGCTTTGGCAGCTAACTATGGCTACACCTTC. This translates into CASSPALAANYGYTF.

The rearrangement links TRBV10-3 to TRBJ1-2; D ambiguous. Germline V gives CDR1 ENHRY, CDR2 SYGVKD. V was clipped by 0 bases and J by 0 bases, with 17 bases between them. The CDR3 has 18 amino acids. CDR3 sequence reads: CAISESNRPLPANYGYTF. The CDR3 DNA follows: TGTGCCATCAGTGAGTCGAACCGACCCCTCCCAGCTAACTATGGCTACACCTTC.

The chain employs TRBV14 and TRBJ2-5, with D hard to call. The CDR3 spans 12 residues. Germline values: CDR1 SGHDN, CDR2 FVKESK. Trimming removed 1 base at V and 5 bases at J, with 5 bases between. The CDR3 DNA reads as TGTGCCAGCAGCCAAGCCTGGGAGACCCAGTACTTC. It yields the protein CASSQAWETQYF.

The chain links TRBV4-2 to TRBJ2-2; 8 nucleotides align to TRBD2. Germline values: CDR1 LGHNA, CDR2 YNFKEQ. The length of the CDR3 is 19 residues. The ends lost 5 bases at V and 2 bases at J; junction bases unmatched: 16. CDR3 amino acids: CASSFGGLSGGPNTGELFF. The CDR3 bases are TGTGCCAGCAGCTTCGGGGGATTATCGGGAGGGCCCAACACCGGGGAGCTGTTTTTT.